This TCR beta chain originates from a study of post-analysis software for immune sequencing data. Overall study context: Both relapsing-remitting and secondary progressive multiple sclerosis featured among the disease courses, as did progressive-relapsing multiple sclerosis. Whole-study findings and limits: Relative to controls, patients had several TRBV segments at higher frequency, with TRBV5-6, TRBV5-1 and TRBV20-1 among these. When compared against controls, multiple sclerosis patients showed significantly lower normalized Chao1 diversity.

CDR3 length: 17 residues. Trimming at V came to 6 bases and at J to 0 bases, leaving 9 bases not matched to a gene. Germline assignment: CDR1 MNHNS and CDR2 SASEGT. Concerning this clonotype: Its antigen remains unknown.

TCR beta cDNA libraries had unique molecular identifiers. TCRdb reanalysed the PCR reads using MiXCR and keeps one entry per CDR3 protein. This sample yields about 500,000 distinct CDR3 sequences, of which under 55% are seen a single time; 12% belongs to the top ten. J is TRBJ1-1 and V is TRBV6-1; 11 positions match TRBD1. The source is a girl aged 10-17 years with multiple sclerosis. Sequencing was performed on blood. Written as DNA, the CDR3 is TGTGCCAGCAGAGAGGGGACAGGGGGGAAGATGAACACTGAAGCTTTCTTT. Protein sequence: CASREGTGGKMNTEAFF.